The 30 T cell receptor beta chains below were found in one sample sequenced in a study of T cell responses to AZD1222 COVID-19 vaccine. TCRdb's table, derived via immunoSEQ multiplex PCR, lists solely in-frame clones and lacks some. The sample lists approximately 110,000 clones, around 90% seen once, with roughly 4% in the top ten. The material was peripheral blood, obtained on day 0 of AZD1222 vaccination. These receptors were collected from an adult in good health.

This clone was detected only a few times. J is TRBJ2-2 and V is TRBV15; 12 bases agree with TRBD2. Germline V CDR1 and CDR2: LNHNV, YYDKDF (reference sequence). The J segment lost 6 bases and the V segment lost 2 bases, leaving 1 base of the junction unmatched. This CDR3 spans 15 amino acids. CDR3 amino acids: CATSRLAGGPGELFF. The DNA for the CDR3 is TGTGCCACCAGCAGACTAGCGGGAGGGCCCGGGGAGCTGTTTTTT.

The chain uses TRBV7-2 and TRBJ1-6, with D tentatively TRBD1 (5 bases). Germline-derived CDR1 and CDR2 are SGHTA and FQGNSA. V dropped 5 bases and J dropped 6 bases, with 17 bases sitting between them. There are 16 residues in the CDR3. CDR3 sequence reads: CASSRGLDFPNSPLHF. In DNA, the CDR3 is TGTGCCAGCAGCCGGGGACTAGATTTCCCTAATTCACCCCTCCACTTT.

This clone was recorded only once. V is TRBV5-1 and J is TRBJ1-6, with a tentative D call TRBD1 (5 bases). Trimming took off 4 bases at V and 10 bases at J, with 18 bases between the two ends. In germline, CDR1 is SGHRS, CDR2 YFSETQ. The CDR3 sequence is 15 residues long. CDR3 DNA: TGCGCCAGCAGCCTAGGGACTACAAAAGGATCACCCCTCCACTTT. Residues: CASSLGTTKGSPLHF.

The V gene is TRBV11-3, the J gene TRBJ1-6; D is unresolved. The CDR3 loop spans 14 amino acids. The germline V and J ends were trimmed by 5 bases and 8 bases, with 13 bases remaining between them. CDR1 is SGHNT and CDR2 is YENEEA in the germline V gene. In nucleotides, the CDR3 is TGTGCCAGCAGCAAAGGAGATACGGATTCACCCCTCCACTTT. This sequence encodes CASSKGDTDSPLHF.

CDR3 DNA: TGTGCCTGGAGTGTAAAGGGGGCCTACGAGCAGTACTTC. Its translation is CAWSVKGAYEQYF. The chain employs TRBV30 and TRBJ2-7; D may be TRBD1 (6 bases). V lost 0 bases and J lost 2, with 8 bases in between. Germline V CDR1 and CDR2: GTSNPN, SVGIG (reference sequence). The CDR3 loop spans 13 amino acids.

The gene calls are TRBV7-6 and TRBJ1-1; weak D call: TRBD1 (5 bases). Germline V gives CDR1 SGHVS, CDR2 FNYEAQ. Trimming shortened V by 1 base and J by 11 bases, and 14 bases separated the two germline ends. The CDR3 runs to 13 residues. DNA for the CDR3: TGTGCCAGCAGCTTAGAGGGGCGGTCCCGGGCTTTCTTT. Residues: CASSLEGRSRAFF.

This chain uses TRBV7-3 with TRBJ2-7; possibly TRBD2 for D (5 bases). Germline CDR1 reads SGHTA; CDR2 reads FQGTGA. The V end lost 10 bases, the J end lost 3 bases, and 13 bases lay between the germline ends. CDR3 size: 12 residues. CDR3 DNA sequence: TGTGCCATACTAGGTCACCTCTACGAGCAGTACTTC. It translates to CAILGHLYEQYF.

The rearrangement links TRBV24-1 to TRBJ1-4; no firm D call. The CDR3 contains 16 residues. The germline CDR1 and CDR2 sequences are KGHDR and SFDVKD. Trimming took off 4 bases at V and 2 bases at J, with 13 bases between the two ends. The CDR3 DNA reads TGTGCCACCAGTGACCCTAACCTGGGGACTAATGAAAAACTGTTTTTT. This sequence encodes CATSDPNLGTNEKLFF.

J is TRBJ1-1 and V is TRBV30; D is uncertain. The CDR3 runs 13 residues. Trimming pared 5 bases from V and 1 base from J, leaving 11 bases between. Per germline, CDR1 GTSNPN and CDR2 SVGIG (reference sequence). CDR3 in DNA: TGTGCCTGGGGGAAGTTCGGGAACACTGAAGCTTTCTTT. As protein: CAWGKFGNTEAFF.

For the CDR3, the DNA is TGTGCCAGCAGCTCTTCCAGCTCCTACGAGCAGTACTTC. Encoded protein: CASSSSSSYEQYF. The chain couples TRBV7-2 to TRBJ2-7, with no clear D. Trimming left V 4 bases short and J 0 bases short, with 7 bases between. Germline V gene sequence: CDR1 SGHTA, CDR2 FQGNSA. This CDR3 comprises 13 residues.

The chain uses TRBV12-3 or TRBV12-4 and TRBJ2-7; 10 nucleotides match TRBD1. With V trimmed by 6 bases and J by 7 bases, 3 bases remained unmatched. The CDR3 runs to 12 residues. This chain's CDR3 is CASRGQGVEQYF. In DNA form, the CDR3 reads TGTGCCAGCAGAGGACAGGGGGTTGAGCAGTACTTC.

The genes are TRBV24-1 and TRBJ2-5, with D unclear. This CDR3 is built from 13 residues. Germline-derived CDR1 and CDR2 are KGHDR and SFDVKD. The ends were cut back, 10 bases at V and 0 bases at J, with 11 bases in the middle. The CDR3 here is CATRTRDQETQYF. As DNA, the CDR3 is TGTGCCACTAGGACCCGGGACCAAGAGACCCAGTACTTC.

This chain uses TRBV7-3 with TRBJ2-5; D gene uncertain. The length of the CDR3 is 14 residues. V lost 3 bases to trimming and J lost 2 bases, with 10 bases between them. Per germline, CDR1 SGHTA and CDR2 FQGTGA. The CDR3: CASSFSHGQETQYF. The CDR3 nucleotides read TGTGCCAGCAGCTTCAGTCACGGGCAAGAGACCCAGTACTTC.

The chain joins TRBV4-1 to TRBJ2-3; a possible D gene is TRBD1 (5 bases). V dropped 1 base and J dropped 4 bases, with 15 bases sitting between them. CDR3 length: 16 residues. Germline V gene lookup returns CDR1 MGHRA and CDR2 YSYEKL. CDR3 DNA sequence: TGCGCCAGCAGCCAAGTTTGGGGCAGGGAAGCAGATACGCAGTATTTT. Protein product: CASSQVWGREADTQYF.

The chain uses TRBV27 and TRBJ2-7; D is unclear. The CDR3 extends over 12 amino acids. Germline CDR1 MNHEY, CDR2 SMNVEV (reference sequence). Trimming took off 6 bases at V and 2 bases at J, with 8 bases between the two ends. CDR3 residues: CASRGAPYEQYF. The CDR3 region has the DNA TGTGCCAGCAGAGGTGCCCCCTACGAGCAGTACTTC.

This clone was seen more than once but under ten times. The J gene is TRBJ2-5, the V gene TRBV4-1; the match to TRBD2 covers 16 bases. The trim removed 4 bases at V and 5 bases at J, leaving 7 bases unmatched. This CDR3 contains 17 residues. The germline CDR1 and CDR2 sequences are MGHRA and YSYEKL. DNA of the CDR3: TGCGCCAGCAGCCCCGGGACTAGCGGGAGGGAGGACGAGACCCAGTACTTC. This codes for CASSPGTSGREDETQYF.

The chain employs TRBV7-9 and TRBJ2-5, with 10 bases identical to TRBD2. CDR1 and CDR2 from the germline V gene are SEHNR and FQNEAQ (reference sequence). V lost 5 bases to trimming and J lost 4 bases; unmatched junction nucleotides: 10. This CDR3 has 16 amino acids. The CDR3 sequence is CASSPWRVAGGETQYF. The DNA of the CDR3 is TGTGCCAGCAGCCCCTGGAGGGTAGCGGGGGGAGAGACCCAGTACTTC. Full variable domain (remainder filled in from reference TRBV7-9 and TRBJ2-5): DTGVSQNPRHKITKRGQNVTFRCDPISEHNRLYWYRQTLGQGPEFLTYFQNEAQLEKSRLLSDRFSAERPKGSFSTLEIQRTEQGDSAMYLCASSPWRVAGGETQYFGPGTRLLVL.

The V and J genes are TRBV21-1 and TRBJ2-7; the D call TRBD1 from the table was never checked on the DNA. TRBV21-1 is a pseudogene segment. CDR3 size: 17 residues. Here the CDR3 DNA reads TGTGCCAGCAGCAATTTGGGGAATGGGACAGGTTTCTACGAGCAGTACTTC. This translates into CASSNLGNGTGFYEQYF.

CDR3 amino acids: CALGRSPDTQYF. The CDR3, as DNA: TGTGCCTTAGGGCGGAGCCCAGATACGCAGTATTTT. The V and J genes are TRBV12-3 or TRBV12-4 and TRBJ2-3; D call uncertain. This CDR3 spans 12 amino acids. The V end lost 11 bases, the J end lost 4 bases, and 13 bases lay between the germline ends.

V and J are TRBV5-1 and TRBJ2-7; perhaps TRBD2 as D (6 bases). In germline, CDR1 is SGHRS, CDR2 YFSETQ. The germline V and J ends were trimmed by 0 bases and 4 bases, with 14 bases remaining between them. The CDR3 is 15 residues long. The CDR3 region is CASSLEVGGTYEQYF. The DNA for the CDR3 is TGCGCCAGCAGCTTGGAGGTCGGGGGTACTTACGAGCAGTACTTC.

As for this clone: Additional DNA sequences in this sample encode the identical CDR3. The J gene is TRBJ2-7, the V gene TRBV11-3; no firm D call. Germline V lookup: CDR1 SGHNT, CDR2 YENEEA. The CDR3 is 11 amino acids. V lost 5 bases, J lost 3 bases, and 5 bases lay in between. CDR3 amino acids: CASSRDYEQYF. DNA for the CDR3: TGTGCCAGCAGCCGTGACTACGAGCAGTACTTC.

The table lists this clone with a count of one. V is TRBV29-1 and J is TRBJ2-5; D may correspond to TRBD1 or TRBD2 (5 bases each). The V gene lost 0 bases and the J gene lost 5 bases, with 13 bases spanning the gap. This CDR3 region has 14 residues. Germline CDR1 is SQVTM and CDR2 is ANQGSEA. CDR3 loop: CSVEDLGREETQYF. The CDR3 DNA reads as TGCAGCGTTGAAGATCTCGGCAGGGAGGAGACCCAGTACTTC.

This clone was observed a single time. The rearrangement links TRBV6-5 to TRBJ2-7, with 8 nucleotides matching TRBD1. The CDR3 extends over 15 amino acids. With 10 bases clipped from V and 0 bases from J, the junction kept 11 bases outside the gene matches. Germline loops: CDR1 MNHEY, CDR2 SVGAGI. The CDR3 DNA follows: TGTGCCATCACCGCGGTCGGACAGGGCTCCTACGAGCAGTACTTC. Amino acids: CAITAVGQGSYEQYF.

The chain joins TRBV29-1 to TRBJ1-2; possible D gene TRBD1, 6 bases. Deletions cut 4 bases from V and 0 bases from J, with 24 bases between. CDR1 is SQVTM, CDR2 ANQGSEA, per germline. This CDR3 is 18 amino acids long. The CDR3 region has the DNA TGCAGCGTTGCAGGGGAGGGAGGTTCGGGTTCGGCTAACTATGGCTACACCTTC. It encodes CSVAGEGGSGSANYGYTF.

The chain couples TRBV2 to TRBJ1-3; D call uncertain. Trimming shortened V by 3 bases and J by 3 bases, and 6 bases separated the two germline ends. Germline V gene lookup returns CDR1 SNHLY and CDR2 FYNNEI. The CDR3 consists of 13 residues. CDR3 in DNA: TGTGCCAGCAGTGAGGGGTTTGGAAACACCATATATTTT. Residues: CASSEGFGNTIYF.

The rearrangement uses TRBV10-3 and TRBJ2-7; D is possibly TRBD1 (6 bases). Trimming removed 6 bases at V and 1 base at J, with 7 bases between. The CDR3 loop spans 12 amino acids. Germline CDR1 reads ENHRY; CDR2 reads SYGVKD. DNA for the CDR3: TGTGCCATCAGGACAGGTTCCTACGAGCAGTACTTC. Translation: CAIRTGSYEQYF.

The J gene is TRBJ1-2, the V gene TRBV28; 10 bases map to TRBD1. CDR1 is MDHEN, CDR2 SYDVKM, per germline. CDR3 length equals 18 residues. With 2 bases clipped from V and 2 bases from J, the junction kept 11 bases outside the gene matches. The CDR3: CASSLGMSTGGGNYGYTF. In DNA, the CDR3 is TGTGCCAGCAGTTTAGGGATGTCGACAGGGGGCGGCAACTATGGCTACACCTTC.

The gene calls are TRBV10-3 and TRBJ2-5; 10 bases are a match to TRBD1. Germline V CDR1 and CDR2: ENHRY, SYGVKD. The CDR3 extends over 16 amino acids. V trimming: 6 bases; J trimming: 4 bases; junction bases outside the gene matches: 11. In DNA form, the CDR3 reads TGTGCCATCAGGGGACAGGGGCCCACCGCACGAGAGACCCAGTACTTC. Translating gives CAIRGQGPTARETQYF.

This chain uses TRBV7-6 with TRBJ1-5, with a weak D call TRBD1 (6 bases). The CDR3 has 16 residues. In germline, CDR1 is SGHVS, CDR2 FNYEAQ. V shed 5 bases and J shed 8 bases, with 22 bases lying between them. The DNA of the CDR3 is TGTGCCAGCAGCCCAGGCGCGGTGGTGAAGGGGGAGCCCCAGCATTTT. The encoded protein is CASSPGAVVKGEPQHF.

The rearrangement joins TRBV15 to TRBJ1-5; D unclear. CDR3 length: 14 amino acids. Germline CDR1 and CDR2: LNHNV and YYDKDF (reference sequence). V shed 1 base and J shed 0 bases, with 4 bases lying between them. The CDR3 bases are TGTGCCACCAGCAGAGCAGCTAGCAATCAGCCCCAGCATTTT. Its protein product is CATSRAASNQPQHF.